This TCR beta chain came from a study of blood T cell repertoires in COVID-19. In the authors' methods: Reference gene primer amplification yielded estimated nucleated cell counts. Measured with immunoSEQ multiplex PCR; TCRdb has only the in-frame clones, and not every one. V, J and clone size were drawn from that table, and D and trimming were deduced from the DNA. This sample yields a few hundred thousand clones, of which around 84% are seen a single time; less than 8.5% belongs to the top ten. Individuals aged about 18 to 95 years were recruited from 24 US areas. Donors were grouped by their self-reported clinical history. Someone with COVID-19 had been met by exposed participants within 2 weeks before study entry. This clone was detected once. Germline CDR1 LNHNV, CDR2 YYDKDF (reference sequence). V gave up 1 base and J gave up 9 bases, with 10 bases separating them. This CDR3 has 13 residues.

J is TRBJ2-1 and V is TRBV15; D unclear. Sequenced material: PBMCs or T cells enriched from blood (not recorded which). This TCR was sampled from a woman aged 45-59 years who had been exposed to COVID-19. CDR3 residues: CATSRAIESEQFF. Written as DNA, the CDR3 is TGTGCCACCAGCAGAGCTATCGAGAGTGAGCAGTTCTTC.